This T cell receptor beta chain was captured in a study of regulatory T cells in long-lasting Graves disease. V shed 3 bases and J shed 4 bases, with 11 bases lying between them. In germline, CDR1 is SGDLS, CDR2 YYNGEE. This CDR3 has 14 amino acids. Whole-study findings and limits: Persistent disease preferred TRBV28, TRBJ1-2 and TRBJ2-5.

The time point is: newly diagnosed GD, antithyroid drugs for less than 3 months. The TCR library used RNA extracted from PBMCs. This clonotype turned up a few times. Antigen: not known. iRepertoire HTBI primers and Arm-PCR of CDR3 regions built TCR beta libraries. Using its own MiXCR run on the multiplex PCR reads, TCRdb lists one record per CDR3 protein. This table holds about 530,000 distinct CDR3 sequences, about 16% found once. The same specimen was also included in a second study, on T cells in Graves' hyperthyroidism and ophthalmopathy. That publication notes: It was considered stable Graves' hyperthyroidism when ophthalmopathy did not progress within 18 months.

The receptor's source is a woman aged 35-65 years with Graves disease. This sequence joins TRBV9 and TRBJ1-3; D is undetermined. The sample here was peripheral blood mononuclear cells (PBMCs), taken at new diagnosis, from a patient treated with antithyroid drugs. For the CDR3, the DNA is TGTGCCAGCAGCGCGGAGGATGCCGGAAACACCATATATTTT. Protein product: CASSAEDAGNTIYF.